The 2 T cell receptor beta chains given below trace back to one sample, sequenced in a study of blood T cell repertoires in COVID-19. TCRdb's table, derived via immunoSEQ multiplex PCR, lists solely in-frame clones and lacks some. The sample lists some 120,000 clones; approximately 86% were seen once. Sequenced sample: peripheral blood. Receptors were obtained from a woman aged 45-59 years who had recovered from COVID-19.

Written as DNA, the CDR3 is TGTGCCAGCAGCTTAAGGGGAACGACAGCCACTGAAGCTTTCTTT. It encodes CASSLRGTTATEAFF. The V gene is TRBV7-9, the J gene TRBJ1-1, with D possibly TRBD1 on 5 matching bases. Germline assignment: CDR1 SEHNR and CDR2 FQNEAQ (reference sequence). V was pared by 2 bases and J by 4 bases, with 14 bases between. The CDR3 extends over 15 amino acids.

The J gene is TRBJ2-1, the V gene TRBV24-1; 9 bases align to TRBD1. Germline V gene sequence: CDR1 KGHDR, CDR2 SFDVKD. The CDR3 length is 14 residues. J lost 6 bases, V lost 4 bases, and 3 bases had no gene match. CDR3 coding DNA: TGTGCCACCAGTGACCTGGGACAGGGCAATGAGCAGTTCTTC. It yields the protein CATSDLGQGNEQFF.